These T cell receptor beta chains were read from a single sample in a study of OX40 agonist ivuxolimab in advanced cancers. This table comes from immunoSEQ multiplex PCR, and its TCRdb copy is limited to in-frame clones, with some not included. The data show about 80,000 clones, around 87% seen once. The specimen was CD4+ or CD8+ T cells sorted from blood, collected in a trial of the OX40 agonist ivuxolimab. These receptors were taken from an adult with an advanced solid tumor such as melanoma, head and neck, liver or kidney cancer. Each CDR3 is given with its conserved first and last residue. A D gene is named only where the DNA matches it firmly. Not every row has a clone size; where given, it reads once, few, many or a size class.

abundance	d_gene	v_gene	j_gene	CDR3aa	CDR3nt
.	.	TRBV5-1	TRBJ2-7	CASSLEGTLYEQYF	TGCGCCAGCAGCTTGGAAGGGACGCTCTACGAGCAGTACTTC
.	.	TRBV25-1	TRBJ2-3	CASRSTDTQYF	TGTGCCAGCAGGTCCACAGATACGCAGTATTTT
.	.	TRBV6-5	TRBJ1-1	CASSYGPGVNTEAFF	TGTGCCAGCAGTTACGGCCCGGGGGTGAACACTGAAGCTTTCTTT
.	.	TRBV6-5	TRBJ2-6	CASRGQYSGANVLTF	TGTGCCAGCAGAGGACAGTACTCTGGGGCCAACGTCCTGACTTTC
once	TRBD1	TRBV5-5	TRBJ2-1	CASSFTGAYNEQFF	TGTGCCAGCAGCTTCACAGGGGCCTACAATGAGCAGTTCTTC
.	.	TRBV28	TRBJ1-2	CASKGAGANYGYTF	TGTGCCAGCAAAGGGGCAGGTGCTAACTATGGCTACACCTTC
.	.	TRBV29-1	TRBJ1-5	CSAGAYNQPQHF	TGCAGCGCTGGGGCCTACAATCAGCCCCAGCATTTT
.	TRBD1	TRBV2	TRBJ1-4	CASSDQEGQGFGKLFF	TGTGCCAGCAGTGATCAAGAGGGACAGGGTTTTGGAAAACTGTTTTTT
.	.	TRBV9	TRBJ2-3	CASSVESRADTQYF	TGTGCCAGCAGCGTAGAAAGCAGGGCAGATACGCAGTATTTT
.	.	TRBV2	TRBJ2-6	CANSARYSGANVLTF	TGTGCCAACAGTGCGCGGTACTCTGGGGCCAACGTCCTGACTTTC
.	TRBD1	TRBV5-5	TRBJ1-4	CASSPTGNTNEKLFF	TGTGCCAGCAGCCCGACAGGGAACACTAATGAAAAACTGTTTTTT
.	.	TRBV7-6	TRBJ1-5	CASSLVPLGQGNYSNQPQHF	TGTGCCAGCAGCTTAGTCCCGTTGGGGCAGGGAAATTATAGCAATCAGCCCCAGCATTTT
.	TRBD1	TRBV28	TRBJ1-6	CASSLGDRSSSPLHF	TGTGCCAGCAGTTTAGGGGACAGGTCTTCATCACCCCTCCACTTT
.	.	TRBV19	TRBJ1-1	CASSMPRQGNTEAFF	TGTGCCAGTAGTATGCCCCGCCAGGGAAACACTGAAGCTTTCTTT
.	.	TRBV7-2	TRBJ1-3	CASSLGVVAGNTIYF	TGTGCCAGCAGCTTAGGTGTCGTAGCTGGAAACACCATATATTTT
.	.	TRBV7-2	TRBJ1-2	CASSLGHPTYGYTF	TGTGCCAGCAGCTTGGGACATCCCACCTATGGCTACACCTTC
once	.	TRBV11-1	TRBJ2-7	CASSPEMQSYEQYF	TGTGCCAGCAGCCCCGAAATGCAGTCCTACGAGCAGTACTTC
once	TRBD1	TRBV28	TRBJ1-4	CASSLPQGYEKLFF	TGTGCCAGCAGTTTGCCACAGGGGTATGAAAAACTGTTTTTT
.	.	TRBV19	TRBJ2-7	CASTPEGRYEQYF	TGTGCCAGCACGCCGGAGGGGCGCTACGAGCAGTACTTC
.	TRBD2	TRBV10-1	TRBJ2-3	CASSPGTSGPDTQYF	TGCGCCAGCAGTCCCGGGACTAGTGGTCCAGATACGCAGTATTTT
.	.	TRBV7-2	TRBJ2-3	CASSKPGSGVTTDTQYF	TGTGCCAGCAGCAAGCCGGGCTCGGGGGTGACCACAGATACGCAGTATTTT
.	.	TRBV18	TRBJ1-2	CASSPGHLQNYGYTF	TGTGCCAGCTCACCCGGACACCTCCAAAACTATGGCTACACCTTC
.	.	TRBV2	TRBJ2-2	CASRGDHGVRGELFF	TGTGCCAGCAGGGGGGACCACGGTGTCCGCGGGGAGCTGTTTTTT
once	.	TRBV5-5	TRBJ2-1	CASSLSTREQFF	TGTGCCAGCAGCTTGAGTACTAGGGAGCAGTTCTTC
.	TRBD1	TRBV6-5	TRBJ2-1	CASSSHPGQGYNEQFF	TGTGCCAGCAGTTCACATCCGGGACAGGGCTACAATGAGCAGTTCTTC
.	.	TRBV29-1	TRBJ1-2	CSALEGGYYGYTF	TGCAGCGCCCTGGAAGGGGGGTACTATGGCTACACCTTC
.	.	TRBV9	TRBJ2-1	CASSVEGSNGYNEQFF	TGTGCCAGCAGCGTAGAGGGTAGCAATGGTTACAATGAGCAGTTCTTC
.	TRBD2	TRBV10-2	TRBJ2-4	CASRPGVAGGLAKNIQYF	TGCGCCAGCAGGCCCGGGGTAGCGGGGGGGCTAGCCAAAAACATTCAGTACTTC
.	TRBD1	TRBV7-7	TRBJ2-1	CASSSRRGNEQFF	TGTGCCAGCAGCTCACGCAGGGGGAATGAGCAGTTCTTC
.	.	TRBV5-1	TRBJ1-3	CASSFGAEPGNTIYF	TGCGCCAGCAGCTTTGGAGCGGAACCTGGAAACACCATATATTTT
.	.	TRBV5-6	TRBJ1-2	CASSFPTGGYTF	TGTGCCAGCAGCTTTCCCACAGGGGGCTACACCTTC
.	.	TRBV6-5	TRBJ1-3	CASSYGGTGNTIYF	TGTGCCAGCAGTTACGGGGGCACTGGAAACACCATATATTTT
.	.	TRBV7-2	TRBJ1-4	CASSLARAEKLFF	TGTGCCAGCAGCTTAGCGCGGGCTGAAAAACTGTTTTTT